The 16 T cell receptor beta chains below come from one sample, sequenced in a study of tumor and adjacent non-tumor tissue in lung cancer. TCRbeta libraries were built with three rounds of nested PCR, modified from ARM-PCR. TCRdb used MiXCR to reprocess the multiplex PCR reads, holding one entry per CDR3 protein. The data contain some 80,000 distinct CDR3 sequences, around 80% of them seen just once; the ten biggest clones take up 45% to 55%. No cell sorting was done before RNA was extracted from the tissue. Distant lung tissue was collected more than 3 cm away from the tumor edge. The sample taken for sequencing was distant non-tumor lung tissue. Every receptor here comes from a man aged 60-69 years with non-small cell lung cancer.

Worth noting for this clonotype: At one end, the junction sequence differs from germline, possibly due to a read error. This chain uses TRBV4-3 with TRBJ2-1; 9 nucleotides line up with TRBD2. This CDR3 contains 15 residues. Germline lookup yields CDR1 LGHNA and CDR2 YSLEER. The CDR3 spells CTSSQGAGGYNEQFF. CDR3 DNA: TGCACCAGCAGCCAAGGTGCGGGAGGGTACAATGAGCAATTCTTC.

Of note for this clonotype: Because the CDR3 is missing its conserved closing phenylalanine or tryptophan, this is likely a read error. As DNA, the CDR3 is TGTGCCAGCAGCTTAGATCTAACCAGGGTAGAAGAAAGACTGTTTTCT. The encoded protein is CASSLDLTRVEERLFS. The chain is built from TRBV11-3 and TRBJ1-4; D is possibly TRBD1 (5 bases). Germline V lookup: CDR1 SGHNT, CDR2 YENEEA. This CDR3 spans 16 amino acids.

With regard to this clonotype: This may stem from a read error, because a much larger clone lies one nucleotide away. The chain joins TRBV12-3 or TRBV12-4 to TRBJ1-3; no definite D call. V gave up 6 bases and J gave up 5 bases, with 11 bases separating them. The CDR3 has 13 amino acids. CDR3: CASSPSGRNTIYF. CDR3 in DNA: TGTGCCAGCAGCCCCTCAGGTAGAAACACCATATATTTT.

This clonotype was detected a few times. The chain combines TRBV7-9 with TRBJ1-5, with a weak D call TRBD1 (5 bases). V lost 0 bases, J lost 4 bases, and 16 bases lay in between. Germline values: CDR1 SEHNR, CDR2 FQNEAQ (reference sequence). The CDR3 has 17 amino acids. CDR3 DNA: TGTGCCAGCAGCTTAGCCGTAGGGACCGGCGCTAATCAGCCCCAGCATTTT. This codes for CASSLAVGTGANQPQHF. The entire variable domain, with the rest obtained from reference TRBV7-9 and TRBJ1-5, is as follows: DTGVSQNPRHKITKRGQNVTFRCDPISEHNRLYWYRQTLGQGPEFLTYFQNEAQLEKSRLLSDRFSAERPKGSFSTLEIQRTEQGDSAMYLCASSLAVGTGANQPQHFGDGTRLSIL.

Concerning this clonotype: This may arise from a read error, as a much more abundant clone is one base away. The chain uses TRBV28 and TRBJ2-5; D is perhaps TRBD1 or TRBD2 (5 bases each). The CDR3 sequence is 13 residues long. Germline assignment: CDR1 MDHEN and CDR2 SYDVKM. CDR3 sequence reads: CATSFLGVQTQYF. For the CDR3, the DNA is TGTGCCACCAGTTTTCTGGGGGTGCAGACCCAGTACTTC.

With respect to this clonotype: The junction and the germline gene differ at one end; a read error may be behind it. The V call is TRBV6-2 or TRBV6-3, the J call TRBJ1-2; no firm D call. This CDR3 is 13 amino acids long. Germline-derived CDR1 and CDR2 are MNHEY and SVGEGT. CDR3 region: CASSNQANCGYTF. The CDR3, as DNA: TGTGCCAGTAGTAACCAAGCTAACTGTGGCTACACCTTC.

For this clonotype: One end of the junction varies from germline; a read error may be responsible. The chain couples TRBV6-5 to TRBJ2-1, with D perhaps matching TRBD2 (7 bases). This CDR3 spans 18 amino acids. The germline CDR1 and CDR2 sequences are MNHEY and SVGAGI. The CDR3 DNA is TGTGTCAGCAGTTACGTGGGTTCGGGGGGCTCTAATTACAATGAACAGTTCTTC. This gives the protein CVSSYVGSGGSNYNEQFF.

A note on this clonotype: A much more abundant neighbour one base away suggests this may be a read error. As DNA, the CDR3 is TGCAGTCCTAGAGATTTAAGCGGGAGCACCAAAAACATTCAGTACTTC. Its protein is CSPRDLSGSTKNIQYF. The chain links TRBV20-1 to TRBJ2-4; 8 bases agree with TRBD2. The CDR3 has 16 amino acids. Germline V lookup: CDR1 DFQATT, CDR2 SNEGSKA (reference sequence).

As regards this clonotype: This likely comes from a read error, as the CDR3 has no conserved phenylalanine or tryptophan at its end. No DNA is shown, since the ends of the CDR3 on it are uncertain; the CDR3 is the one TCRdb lists. The chain joins TRBV20-1 to TRBJ2-7. The CDR3 numbers 12 amino acids, ends counted. Germline values: CDR1 DFQATT, CDR2 SNEGSKA (reference sequence). The CDR3 loop reads CSASAVTYQHYL.

Comments on this clonotype: The junction shows a germline mismatch at one end, possibly a read error. The chain couples TRBV6-5 to TRBJ2-3; D might be TRBD1 (5 bases). Germline CDR1 reads MNHEY; CDR2 reads SVGAGI. The CDR3 sequence is 12 residues long. Here the CDR3 reads CDSSTGTDTKYF. The DNA of the CDR3 is TGTGACAGCAGCACAGGCACAGATACGAAGTATTTT.

This clonotype was counted once. V is TRBV29-1 and J is TRBJ2-5, with no clear D. The germline gives CDR1 SQVTM, CDR2 ANQGSEA. The V gene lost 7 bases and the J gene lost 5 bases, with 14 bases spanning the gap. CDR3 length: 12 residues. CDR3 loop: CSGGRTEETQYF. CDR3 nucleotides: TGCAGCGGGGGTAGAACCGAGGAGACCCAGTACTTC. Looking up the rest from reference TRBV29-1 and TRBJ2-5 gives the full variable domain: SAVISQKPSRDICQRGTSLTIQCQVDSQVTMMFWYRQQPGQSLTLIATANQGSEATYESGFVIDKFPISRPNLTFSTLTVSNMSPEDSSIYLCSGGRTEETQYFGPGTRLLVL.

This chain joins TRBV11-3 and TRBJ1-2, with a possible D match to TRBD1 (5 bases). The V gene's germline CDR1 is SGHNT and CDR2 YENEEA. V was pared by 7 bases and J by 4 bases, with 22 bases between. The CDR3 runs 16 residues. The CDR3 spells CASNLEGRGVIYGYTF. In DNA, the CDR3 is TGTGCCAGCAACTTGGAGGGACGAGGGGTCATCTATGGCTACACCTTC.

This clonotype showed up many times. The chain combines TRBV12-3 or TRBV12-4 with TRBJ2-7; D gene ambiguous. This CDR3 has 11 residues. Trimming shortened V by 5 bases and J by 6 bases, and 8 bases separated the two germline ends. The CDR3 DNA reads as TGTGCCAGCAGTGACCGATTCGAGCAGTACTTC. This codes for CASSDRFEQYF.

The chain uses TRBV4-3 and TRBJ2-3, with a possible D match to TRBD2 (6 bases). Trimming took 3 bases from V and 6 from J, leaving 19 bases between them. Germline CDR1 is LGHNA and CDR2 is YSLEER. The CDR3 length is 16 residues. CDR3 residues: CASSHDLVGGGDTQYF. The DNA of the CDR3 is TGCGCCAGCAGCCACGATCTGGTGGGAGGAGGTGATACGCAGTATTTT.

Only one count was recorded for this clonotype. One junction end does not reproduce the germline sequence, and a read error may be involved. The chain recombines TRBV11-1 with TRBJ2-5; D is unresolved. Germline V gene data show CDR1 as SGHAT and CDR2 as FQDESV (reference sequence). This CDR3 spans 14 amino acids. The CDR3 DNA sequence: TGTGCTAGCAGCTTTACACCGGGTGGAGAGACACGGTACTTC. It is translated as CASSFTPGGETRYF.

Regarding this clonotype: This CDR3 fails to terminate in the conserved phenylalanine or tryptophan, so it likely reflects a read error. This chain joins TRBV11-2 and TRBJ2-1; D may be TRBD1 (5 bases). Deletions cut 1 base from V and 12 bases from J, with 10 bases between. CDR3 length equals 12 residues. CDR1 is SGHAT and CDR2 is FQNNGV in the germline V gene. CDR3: CASSLGGHGQFS. CDR3 in DNA: TGTGCCAGCAGCTTAGGGGGCCATGGGCAGTTCTCC.